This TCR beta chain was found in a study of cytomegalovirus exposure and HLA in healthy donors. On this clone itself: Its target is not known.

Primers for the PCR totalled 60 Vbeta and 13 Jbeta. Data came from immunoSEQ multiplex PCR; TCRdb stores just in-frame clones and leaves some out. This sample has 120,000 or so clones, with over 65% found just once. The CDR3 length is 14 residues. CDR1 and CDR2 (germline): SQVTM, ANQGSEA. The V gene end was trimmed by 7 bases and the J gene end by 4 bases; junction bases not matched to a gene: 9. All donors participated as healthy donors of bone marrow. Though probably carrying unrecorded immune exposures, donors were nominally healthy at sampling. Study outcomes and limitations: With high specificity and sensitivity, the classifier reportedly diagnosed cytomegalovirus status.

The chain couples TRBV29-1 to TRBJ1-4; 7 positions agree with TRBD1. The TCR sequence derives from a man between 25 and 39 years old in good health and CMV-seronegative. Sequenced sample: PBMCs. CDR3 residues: CSAREGTDNEKLFF. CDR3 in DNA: TGCAGCGCTAGAGAAGGGACAGATAATGAAAAACTGTTTTTT.